This record covers a single T cell receptor beta chain. Its antigen is still unknown. V was clipped by 1 base and J by 2 bases; unmatched bases: 5. CDR1 SEHNR and CDR2 FQNEAQ come from the germline V gene (reference sequence). The CDR3 extends over 17 amino acids. 13 Jbeta primers and 60 Vbeta primers were used for the PCR. TCRdb's table, derived via immunoSEQ multiplex PCR, lists solely in-frame clones and lacks some. This repertoire shows about 210,000 clones, about 90% found once; its top ten account for about 1.1%. The data belong to a study of cytomegalovirus exposure and HLA in healthy donors. General observations from the study: Analysis performed later found more than 15,000 TCR beta sequences associated with HLA alleles at 0.05 false discovery rate.

The chain combines TRBV7-9 with TRBJ2-5; 12 nucleotides align to TRBD2. The specimen was PBMCs. This sequence was found in a boy aged 2-15 years in good health and CMV-seronegative. Here the CDR3 reads CASSLGTSGTAQETQYF. DNA of the CDR3: TGTGCCAGCAGCTTAGGGACTAGCGGGACGGCGCAAGAGACCCAGTACTTC.